This TCR beta chain originates from a study of T cells in localized non-small cell lung cancer. This CDR3 is built from 13 residues. Germline CDR1 and CDR2: SGHTA and FQGTGA. V lost 2 bases and J lost 1, with 5 bases in between. Here immunoSEQ multiplex PCR was the method, and the copy in TCRdb shows in-frame clones only, minus some. The sample carries roughly 26,000 clones, over 70% recorded once. This sample comprised peripheral blood, obtained before any cancer treatment. The chain joins TRBV7-3 to TRBJ2-5; D perhaps matches TRBD2 (5 bases). This clonotype originated in a man aged 40 to 75 with stage III squamous cell lung carcinoma. The CDR3 DNA follows: TGTGCCAGCAGCTTAGGGAGCCAAGAGACCCAGTACTTC. Amino acids: CASSLGSQETQYF.